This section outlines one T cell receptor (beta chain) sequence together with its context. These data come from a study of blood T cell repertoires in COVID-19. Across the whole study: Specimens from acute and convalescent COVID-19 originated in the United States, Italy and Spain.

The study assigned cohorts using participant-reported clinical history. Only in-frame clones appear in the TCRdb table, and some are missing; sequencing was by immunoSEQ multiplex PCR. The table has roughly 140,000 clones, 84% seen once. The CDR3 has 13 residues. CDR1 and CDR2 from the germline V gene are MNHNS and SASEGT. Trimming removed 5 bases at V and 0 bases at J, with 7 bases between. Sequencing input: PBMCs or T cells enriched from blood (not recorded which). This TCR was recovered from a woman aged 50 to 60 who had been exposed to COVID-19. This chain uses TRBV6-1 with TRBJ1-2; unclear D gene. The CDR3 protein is CASSSWPNYGYTF. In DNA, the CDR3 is TGTGCCAGCAGTTCTTGGCCTAACTATGGCTACACCTTC.